The 19 T cell receptor beta chains in this list originate from one sample, sequenced in a study of T cell responses to AZD1222 COVID-19 vaccine. The assay was immunoSEQ multiplex PCR, and TCRdb's table has in-frame clones only and misses some. Here the sample spans roughly 120,000 clones, approximately 86% being singletons. Sequencing used peripheral blood, obtained on day 0 of AZD1222 vaccination. These receptors were obtained from an adult in good health.

The V and J genes are TRBV12-2 and TRBJ2-3; the listed D gene, TRBD2, was not tested against the DNA. TRBV12-2 is a pseudogene. The CDR3 sequence is 20 residues long. CDR3 DNA: TGTGCAAGTCGCTTGAGACTAGCGGGGGACACCAGAACCGTCACAGATACGCAGTATTTT. Translating gives CASRLRLAGDTRTVTDTQYF.

The chain is built from TRBV19 and TRBJ1-2, with D unclear. The V end was cut by 3 bases, the J end by 8 bases, with 16 bases between. This CDR3 region has 14 residues. The V gene's germline CDR1 is LNHDA and CDR2 SQIVND (reference sequence). For the CDR3, the DNA is TGTGCCAGTAGTATCTCGGAGGGAGGATACGGCTACACCTTC. Translating gives CASSISEGGYGYTF. The complete variable domain, with remaining parts taken from reference TRBV19 and TRBJ1-2, reads DGGITQSPKYLFRKEGQNVTLSCEQNLNHDAMYWYRQDPGQGLRLIYYSQIVNDFQKGDIAEGYSVSREKKESFPLTVTSAQKNPTAFYLCASSISEGGYGYTFGSGTRLTVV.

V and J are TRBV7-3 and TRBJ2-5; D tentatively fits TRBD1 or TRBD2 (5 bases each). The V gene's germline CDR1 is SGHTA and CDR2 FQGTGA. The CDR3 is made up of 13 amino acids. V lost 5 bases and J lost 2, with 9 bases in between. In DNA, the CDR3 is TGTGCCAGCAGCAGGGGAGTGCAAGAGACCCAGTACTTC. It yields the protein CASSRGVQETQYF.

The chain links TRBV10-3 to TRBJ1-2; no reliable D call. Germline V gives CDR1 ENHRY, CDR2 SYGVKD. V lost 0 bases to trimming and J lost 8 bases, with 10 bases between them. The CDR3 extends over 13 amino acids. This CDR3 reads CAISESGEGGYTF. CDR3 DNA sequence: TGTGCCATCAGTGAGTCCGGGGAAGGAGGCTACACCTTC.

This chain links TRBV27 with TRBJ2-7; 9 positions match TRBD1. Trimming at V came to 6 bases and at J to 1 base, leaving 16 bases not matched to a gene. Looked up from germline, CDR1 is MNHEY and CDR2 is SMNVEV (reference sequence). The CDR3 spans 18 residues. The CDR3 DNA reads TGTGCCAGCAGATCAACCAGCGGTGCGGGGACAGGGTCCTACGAGCAGTACTTC. Its protein product is CASRSTSGAGTGSYEQYF.

CDR3 amino acids: CASTRGDTDTQYF. CDR3 DNA sequence: TGTGCCAGCACAAGGGGGGACACAGATACGCAGTATTTT. The V and J genes are TRBV27 and TRBJ2-3, with D possibly called TRBD1 or TRBD2 (6 bases each). Trimming shortened V by 7 bases and J by 2 bases, and 10 bases separated the two germline ends. The CDR3 consists of 13 residues. Per germline, CDR1 MNHEY and CDR2 SMNVEV (reference sequence).

V usage is TRBV30 and J usage is TRBJ1-3; no clear D gene. Trimming took off 4 bases at V and 0 bases at J, with 4 bases between the two ends. The CDR3 contains 12 residues. From germline, CDR1 is GTSNPN and CDR2 SVGIG (reference sequence). CDR3 bases: TGTGCCTGGATCGTCTCTGGAAACACCATATATTTT. It is translated as CAWIVSGNTIYF.

The genes are TRBV28 and TRBJ1-2, with D possibly matching TRBD1 (6 bases). Looked up from germline, CDR1 is MDHEN and CDR2 is SYDVKM. Trimming left V 5 bases short and J 1 base short, with 17 bases between. The CDR3 has 16 amino acids. The CDR3 DNA is TGTGCCAGCAGTGACCCCCGCAGGGGTGATAACTATGGCTACACCTTC. It encodes CASSDPRRGDNYGYTF.

The gene calls are TRBV12-3 or TRBV12-4 and TRBJ1-2; D not certain. The CDR3 has 13 amino acids. Trimming shortened V by 4 bases and J by 1 base, and 7 bases separated the two germline ends. The CDR3 DNA is TGTGCCAGCAGTTGGCGGGGTAACTATGGCTACACCTTC. It specifies CASSWRGNYGYTF.

The chain joins TRBV2 to TRBJ2-3; tentative D call: TRBD2 (5 bases). The CDR3 loop spans 13 amino acids. V was clipped by 7 bases and J by 1 base, with 9 bases between them. Germline CDR1 reads SNHLY; CDR2 reads FYNNEI. CDR3 in DNA: TGTGCCAGCAACTTCGGGGGCACAGATACGCAGTATTTT. This gives the protein CASNFGGTDTQYF.

The V gene is TRBV29-1, the J gene TRBJ1-4, with D tentatively TRBD1 (5 bases). V lost 3 bases, J lost 7 bases, and 18 bases lay in between. The CDR3 has 15 residues. Germline CDR1 is SQVTM and CDR2 is ANQGSEA. CDR3 loop: CSVEMTVGSSEKLFF. In DNA form, the CDR3 reads TGCAGCGTTGAGATGACAGTAGGGTCTAGTGAAAAACTGTTTTTT.

The chain combines TRBV11-2 with TRBJ1-2; TRBD1 might be the D (5 bases). Trimming stripped 1 base from V and 2 bases from J, with 11 bases between. Germline V gene sequence: CDR1 SGHAT, CDR2 FQNNGV. The CDR3 totals 15 residues. The CDR3: CASSLAGGTNYGYTF. The CDR3 DNA follows: TGTGCCAGCAGCTTAGCGGGAGGGACCAACTATGGCTACACCTTC. The full variable domain, rest sourced from reference TRBV11-2 and TRBJ1-2, is EAGVAQSPRYKIIEKRQSVAFWCNPISGHATLYWYQQILGQGPKLLIQFQNNGVVDDSQLPKDRFSAERLKGVDSTLKIQPAKLEDSAVYLCASSLAGGTNYGYTFGSGTRLTVV.

This clone is a singleton in its sample. The CDR3 bases are TGTGCCAGCAGTTACGGCCAAGGGTTTCGAGAGCAGTACTTC. It translates to CASSYGQGFREQYF. The J gene is TRBJ2-7, the V gene TRBV6-5; D gene ambiguous. CDR1 MNHEY and CDR2 SVGAGI come from the germline V gene. The CDR3 runs 14 residues. The V and J ends lost 2 bases and 7 bases respectively, with 15 bases between them.

V gene TRBV3-1 (or the pseudogene TRBV3-2) combines with J gene TRBJ1-3; 8 bases are shared with TRBD1. Germline CDR1 is LGHDT and CDR2 is YNNKEL (reference sequence). The V and J ends lost 2 bases and 4 bases, in that order; junction bases with no gene match: 4. The CDR3 totals 15 residues. CDR3 nucleotide sequence: TGTGCCAGCAGCCAACGACAGGGGATGGGAAACACCATATATTTT. This codes for CASSQRQGMGNTIYF.

The chain combines TRBV19 with TRBJ1-1, with TRBD1 matching 7 bases. The J segment lost 3 bases and the V segment lost 0 bases, leaving 7 bases of the junction unmatched. CDR3 length equals 16 residues. Looked up from germline, CDR1 is LNHDA and CDR2 is SQIVND (reference sequence). The CDR3 here is CASSIDTGVWDTEAFF. The CDR3, as DNA: TGTGCCAGTAGTATAGACACAGGGGTATGGGACACTGAAGCTTTCTTT.

The CDR3 spells CASSLGGQGLETQYF. The CDR3 DNA reads as TGTGCCAGCAGCTTGGGGGGACAGGGACTAGAGACCCAGTACTTC. The J gene is TRBJ2-5, the V gene TRBV5-4; TRBD1 agrees at 9 bases. The CDR3 contains 15 residues. V gave up 0 bases and J gave up 4 bases; unmatched junction bases: 4. Germline CDR1 reads SGHNT; CDR2 reads YYREEE (reference sequence).

The CDR3 reads CASSPGQYSYNEQFF. The CDR3 bases are TGTGCCAGCAGCCCTGGACAGTACTCCTACAATGAGCAGTTCTTC. This chain links TRBV5-6 with TRBJ2-1, with D possibly matching TRBD1 (6 bases). This CDR3 contains 15 residues. Germline CDR1 reads SGHDT; CDR2 reads YYEEEE. V lost 4 bases and J 0 bases, leaving 11 bases between the germline ends. The entire variable domain, with the rest obtained from reference TRBV5-6 and TRBJ2-1, is as follows: DAGVTQSPTHLIKTRGQQVTLRCSPKSGHDTVSWYQQALGQGPQFIFQYYEEEERQRGNFPDRFSGHQFPNYSSELNVNALLLGDSALYLCASSPGQYSYNEQFFGPGTRLTVL.

The chain joins TRBV24-1 to TRBJ2-2; D gene unclear. This CDR3 spans 14 amino acids. Trimming pared 2 bases from V and 0 bases from J, leaving 3 bases between. Per the germline V gene, CDR1 is KGHDR and CDR2 is SFDVKD. CDR3 sequence reads: CATSDYPNTGELFF. The CDR3, as DNA: TGTGCCACCAGTGATTACCCGAACACCGGGGAGCTGTTTTTT.

The chain uses TRBV5-1 and TRBJ1-6; tentative D call: TRBD1 (6 bases). V was clipped by 0 bases and J by 7 bases, with 17 bases between them. Germline loops: CDR1 SGHRS, CDR2 YFSETQ. The CDR3 runs to 17 residues. The CDR3 DNA reads TGCGCCAGCAGCTTGGAAGTGTGGGGGCATGGGAATTCACCCCTCCACTTT. This sequence encodes CASSLEVWGHGNSPLHF.